The next 9 T cell receptor beta chains were all read from a single sample in a study of vaccination and CD4 T cells after COVID-19. Treatment of the sample: roughly ten-day PBMC culture with coronavirus spike peptide pools or control peptides (ViraFEST assay). The Oncomine TCR Beta short-read assay sequenced DNA from cultured CD4+ T cells. MiXCR, run by TCRdb on the PCR reads, gives a single entry per CDR3 protein. The table lists about 21,000 distinct CDR3 sequences, about 64% of them singletons. No cognate antigen is known for these TCRs. Material for sequencing was CD4+ T cells from blood, cultured in vitro. The receptors were sampled from a human donor who had recovered from COVID-19.

V is TRBV4-3 and J is TRBJ2-2; D remains ambiguous. Germline-derived CDR1 and CDR2 are LGHNA and YSLEER. The CDR3 is 16 amino acids. Trimming took 0 bases from V and 1 from J, leaving 9 bases between them. The CDR3 reads CASSQDWGMNTGELFF. DNA for the CDR3: TGCGCCAGCAGCCAAGATTGGGGTATGAACACCGGGGAGCTGTTTTTT.

This clonotype was observed a handful of times. The chain couples TRBV6-1 to TRBJ1-6; D unresolved. V lost 6 bases and J lost 5, with 14 bases in between. Germline V CDR1 and CDR2: MNHNS, SASEGT. The CDR3 is 15 residues long. Written as DNA, the CDR3 is TGTGCCAGCAGACAGCCGGGTTCCAATAATTCACCCCTCCACTTT. Protein: CASRQPGSNNSPLHF.

V and J are TRBV20-1 and TRBJ2-7; 7 nucleotides match TRBD1. From germline, CDR1 is DFQATT and CDR2 SNEGSKA (reference sequence). The CDR3 is made up of 15 amino acids. V lost 1 base, J lost 4 bases, and 10 bases stayed unmatched. CDR3 residues: CSARVRQGVWYEQYF. The CDR3 DNA follows: TGCAGTGCTAGAGTTCGACAGGGTGTATGGTACGAGCAGTACTTC.

The chain couples TRBV7-2 to TRBJ2-7; D remains unclear. The germline gives CDR1 SGHTA, CDR2 FQGNSA. With 5 bases removed from V and 3 bases from J, the gap between germline ends came to 11 bases. The CDR3 covers 13 residues. CDR3 bases: TGTGCCAGCAGCCTAAGCACGGACTACGAGCAGTACTTC. It encodes CASSLSTDYEQYF.

This clonotype was detected once. V is TRBV2 and J is TRBJ1-5; D is possibly TRBD1 (5 bases). Germline-derived CDR1 and CDR2 are SNHLY and FYNNEI. With 6 bases removed from V and 0 bases from J, the gap between germline ends came to 15 bases. The CDR3 covers 16 residues. CDR3 amino acids: CASRLGGGYSNQPQHF. CDR3 nucleotides: TGTGCCAGCAGGTTGGGTGGGGGATATAGCAATCAGCCCCAGCATTTT.

A single count supports this clonotype. The chain has TRBV7-9 and TRBJ2-2; TRBD2 aligns across 10 bases. CDR1 and CDR2 from the germline V gene are SEHNR and FQNEAQ (reference sequence). V lost 3 bases to trimming and J lost 1 base; unmatched junction nucleotides: 2. This CDR3 comprises 16 residues. The CDR3 nucleotides read TGTGCCAGCAGCTTCATAGCGGGAGGGAACACCGGGGAGCTGTTTTTT. Protein product: CASSFIAGGNTGELFF.

This chain's CDR3 is CASSLHGVRQGAISNSPLHF. The DNA for the CDR3 is TGTGCCAGCAGCTTGCATGGTGTTAGGCAGGGGGCGATTAGCAATTCACCCCTCCACTTT. The chain is built from TRBV7-2 and TRBJ1-6, with 8 bases lining up with TRBD1. V shed 3 bases and J 7 bases; nucleotides not matched to a gene: 20. CDR3 length equals 20 residues. Germline V gene sequence: CDR1 SGHTA, CDR2 FQGNSA.

This chain joins TRBV21-1 and TRBJ2-1; TRBD2 reflects the table's D call only, with no check against the DNA. TRBV21-1 is a documented pseudogene. This CDR3 spans 16 amino acids. The CDR3 coding sequence is TGTGCCAGCAGCAAAGCGGGAGGGGTCTCCTACAATGAGCAGTTCTTC. The encoded protein is CASSKAGGVSYNEQFF.

The J gene is TRBJ1-2, the V gene TRBV30; maybe TRBD1 (5 bases). The CDR3 is 14 amino acids. Per the germline V gene, CDR1 is GTSNPN and CDR2 is SVGIG (reference sequence). V was pared by 3 bases and J by 2 bases, with 13 bases between. The CDR3 reads CAWRTQALNYGYTF. DNA for the CDR3: TGTGCCTGGAGAACACAGGCGCTAAACTATGGCTACACCTTC.